The sequence of this TCR beta chain was determined in a study of tumor-infiltrating lymphocytes in oesophageal squamous cell carcinoma. V lost 3 bases, J lost 9 bases, and 2 bases stayed unmatched. Germline V gene data show CDR1 as KGHSH and CDR2 as LQKENI. This CDR3 contains 12 residues. TCRdb reanalysed the PCR reads using MiXCR and keeps one entry per CDR3 protein. The sample holds 13,000 or so distinct CDR3 sequences; about half are singletons and the top ten take 12%. This clonotype was recorded at least ten times. This chain uses TRBV18 with TRBJ1-2; 9 bases match TRBD1. Sequencing was carried out using blood. The source is a female donor with esophageal squamous cell carcinoma. In DNA, the CDR3 is TGTGCCAGCTCACCGGGACAGGGTAGCTACACCTTC. Translation gives CASSPGQGSYTF.